Below, one T cell receptor beta chain is given with its context. Its antigen remains unidentified. Qualities for individual bases were not recorded, and no much larger clone is one base off. From the cysteine through the phenylalanine, the CDR3 covers 16 amino acids. Only the CDR3 portion is preserved as DNA: 48 bases, with reading frame beginning at the first base. Via the germline V gene (reference sequence), CDR1 is LNHDA and CDR2 SQIVND. V is trimmed back by 6 bases and J by 3 bases, and the junction contains 11 bases that no gene match accounts for. Set within a cohort of healthcare workers in London, UK, this nested case-control study involved weekly PCR testing of nasopharyngeal swabs along with blood sampling. Healthcare workers were recruited between 23 and 31 March 2020, during the week of the UK lockdown, and were followed weekly for up to about 15 weeks. The receptor library was made with 5' RACE. Sequencer: NextSeq 500. Unique molecular identifiers were attached to individual cDNA molecules in the TCR library protocol so that sequencing error and PCR bias could be corrected. Sequencing covered both TCR alpha and beta chains, and within each sample the abundances of alpha and beta sequences were tightly co-correlated. In the source study's methods: Decombinator V4 was used to perform V gene, J gene and CDR3 annotation of TCR sequences. Expanded TCRs were defined as changing significantly between any two time points under a Poisson model with p below 0.0001. Abundances of TCRs were expressed as counts per million after normalisation to the total number of TCRs sequenced in each sample. MAIT TCRs were defined by TRAV1-2 paired with TRAJ12, TRAJ20 or TRAJ33, and iNKT TCRs by TRAV10 paired with TRAJ18. VDJdb, accessed on 1 November 2021, was searched for TCRs annotated for CMV, EBV and SARS-CoV-2, and TCRs annotated for more than one antigen were excluded. Clones were called with MiXCR by TCRdb after fastp trimmed the public reads at Q25, and only in-frame beta chains were retained. Rows with a matching CDR3 protein are joined into one entry that keeps the most common DNA and genes. TCRdb, not the original authors, processed these V and J calls. This sample gives 65,000 to 85,000 distinct CDR3 sequences in total; 9% to 10% of them show up just once. The leading ten clones occupy roughly 15% of the sample.

The data derive from a study of early T cells in non-severe SARS-CoV-2 infection (dated by TCRdb to the early 2020s). About the study as a whole: Because TCR sequencing was done on bulk RNA from unsorted whole blood, the alpha and beta chains could not be paired. Summary of the overall study and its limitations: Matching against VDJdb was skewed toward anti-spike CD8 responses, likely underestimated virus-specific expansions, and missed private and CD4 specificities.

The sequence was obtained from an adult who was a healthcare worker with PCR-confirmed SARS-CoV-2 infection or an uninfected control (not recorded which). The chain is assembled from TRBV19 and TRBJ2-3, with 8 central nucleotides matching TRBD2. The sequenced sample was whole blood, obtained at baseline. The CDR3 protein sequence reads: CASRSSGTRDTDTQYF. DNA sequence: TGTGCCAGTAGGAGCTCCGGGACTAGGGATACAGATACGCAGTATTTT.